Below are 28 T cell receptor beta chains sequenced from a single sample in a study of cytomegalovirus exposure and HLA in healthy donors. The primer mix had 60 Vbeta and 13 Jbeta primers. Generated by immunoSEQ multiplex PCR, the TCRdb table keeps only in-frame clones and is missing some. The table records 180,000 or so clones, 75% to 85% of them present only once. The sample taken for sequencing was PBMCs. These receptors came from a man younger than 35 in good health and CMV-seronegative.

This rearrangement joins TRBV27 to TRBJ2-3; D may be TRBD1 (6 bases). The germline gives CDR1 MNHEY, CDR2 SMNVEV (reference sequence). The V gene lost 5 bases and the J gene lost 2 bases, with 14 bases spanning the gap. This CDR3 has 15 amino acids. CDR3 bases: TGTGCCAGCAGTACCCAGGGGCAACTCACAGATACGCAGTATTTT. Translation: CASSTQGQLTDTQYF.

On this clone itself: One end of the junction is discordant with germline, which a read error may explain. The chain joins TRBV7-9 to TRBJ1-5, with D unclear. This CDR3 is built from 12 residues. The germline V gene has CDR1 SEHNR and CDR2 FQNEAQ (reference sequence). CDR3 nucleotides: TGTTCCAGCAGCCTCCATCCGGAGCCCCAGCATTTT. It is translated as CSSSLHPEPQHF.

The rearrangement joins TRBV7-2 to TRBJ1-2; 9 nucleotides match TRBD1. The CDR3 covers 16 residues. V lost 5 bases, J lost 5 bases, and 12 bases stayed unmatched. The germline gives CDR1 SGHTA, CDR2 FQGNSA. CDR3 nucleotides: TGTGCCAGCAGCCCAGAACAGGGGGCCCGTTGGTATGGCTACACCTTC. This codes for CASSPEQGARWYGYTF.

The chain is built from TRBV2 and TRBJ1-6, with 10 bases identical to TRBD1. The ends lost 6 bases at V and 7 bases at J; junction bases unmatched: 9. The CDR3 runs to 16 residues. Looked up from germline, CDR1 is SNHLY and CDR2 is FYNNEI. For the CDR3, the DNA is TGTGCCAGCAGCCGCGCATTGGGACAGGGGAATTCACCCCTCCACTTT. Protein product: CASSRALGQGNSPLHF.

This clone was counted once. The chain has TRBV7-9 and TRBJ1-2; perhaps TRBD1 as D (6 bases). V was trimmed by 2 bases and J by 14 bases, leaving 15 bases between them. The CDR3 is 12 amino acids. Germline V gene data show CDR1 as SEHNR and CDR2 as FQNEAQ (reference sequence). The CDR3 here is CASSLYGGPVTF. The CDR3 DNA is TGTGCCAGCAGCTTATACGGGGGGCCTGTTACCTTC.

The DNA for the CDR3 is TGTGCCAGCAGTTTAATCTCCCAGGGAACCTACGAGCAGTACTTC. Residues: CASSLISQGTYEQYF. The J gene is TRBJ2-7, the V gene TRBV28, with a weak D call TRBD1 (5 bases). With 2 bases removed from V and 2 bases from J, the gap between germline ends came to 13 bases. The V gene's germline CDR1 is MDHEN and CDR2 SYDVKM. The CDR3 has 15 amino acids. The variable domain in full, completed from reference TRBV28 and TRBJ2-7, reads DVKVTQSSRYLVKRTGEKVFLECVQDMDHENMFWYRQDPGLGLRLIYFSYDVKMKEKGDIPEGYSVSREKKERFSLILESASTNQTSMYLCASSLISQGTYEQYFGPGTRLTVT.

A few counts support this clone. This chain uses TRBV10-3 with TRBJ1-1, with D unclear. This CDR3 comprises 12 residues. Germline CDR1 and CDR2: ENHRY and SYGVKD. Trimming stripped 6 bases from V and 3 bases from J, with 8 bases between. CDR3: CAIRAGDTEAFF. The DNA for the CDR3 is TGTGCCATCAGGGCGGGAGACACTGAAGCTTTCTTT.

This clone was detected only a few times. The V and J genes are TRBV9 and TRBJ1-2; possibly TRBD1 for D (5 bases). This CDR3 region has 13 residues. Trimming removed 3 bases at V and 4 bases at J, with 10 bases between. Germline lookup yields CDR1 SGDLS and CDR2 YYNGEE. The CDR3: CASSEDMGYGYTF. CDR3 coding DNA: TGTGCCAGCAGCGAGGACATGGGCTATGGCTACACCTTC.

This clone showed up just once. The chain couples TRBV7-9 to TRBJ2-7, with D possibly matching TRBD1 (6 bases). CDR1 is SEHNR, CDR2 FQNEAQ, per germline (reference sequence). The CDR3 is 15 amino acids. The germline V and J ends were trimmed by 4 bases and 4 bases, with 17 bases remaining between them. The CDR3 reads CASSSGHQEPYEQYF. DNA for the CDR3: TGTGCCAGCAGCTCGGGACACCAGGAACCTTACGAGCAGTACTTC.

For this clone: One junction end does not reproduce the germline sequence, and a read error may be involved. CDR3 sequence: CSSHTGGITEAFF. The CDR3 coding sequence is TGTTCCAGCCATACAGGGGGAATCACTGAAGCTTTCTTT. The chain is built from TRBV7-9 and TRBJ1-1; TRBD1 matches 8 bases. From germline, CDR1 is SEHNR and CDR2 FQNEAQ (reference sequence). The CDR3 spans 13 residues.

The CDR3 nucleotides read TGTGCCAGCAGCTTAGGGCAGTCCCCGAGGGAGACCCAGTACTTC. Protein product: CASSLGQSPRETQYF. The chain couples TRBV7-2 to TRBJ2-5; D uncertain. The CDR3 loop spans 15 amino acids. Germline-derived CDR1 and CDR2 are SGHTA and FQGNSA. V was trimmed by 1 base and J by 5 bases, leaving 14 bases between them.

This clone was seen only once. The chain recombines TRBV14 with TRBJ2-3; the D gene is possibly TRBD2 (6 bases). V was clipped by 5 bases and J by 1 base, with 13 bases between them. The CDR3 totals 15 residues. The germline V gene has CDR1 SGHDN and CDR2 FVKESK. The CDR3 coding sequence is TGTGCCAGCAGCGCCCGGCGGGGACGCACAGATACGCAGTATTTT. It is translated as CASSARRGRTDTQYF.

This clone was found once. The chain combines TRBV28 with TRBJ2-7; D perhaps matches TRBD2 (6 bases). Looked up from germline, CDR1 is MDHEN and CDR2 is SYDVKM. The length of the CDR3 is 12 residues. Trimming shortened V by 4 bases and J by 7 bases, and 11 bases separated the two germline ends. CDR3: CASSYLAREQYF. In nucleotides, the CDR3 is TGTGCCAGCAGTTACCTAGCGCGGGAGCAGTACTTC.

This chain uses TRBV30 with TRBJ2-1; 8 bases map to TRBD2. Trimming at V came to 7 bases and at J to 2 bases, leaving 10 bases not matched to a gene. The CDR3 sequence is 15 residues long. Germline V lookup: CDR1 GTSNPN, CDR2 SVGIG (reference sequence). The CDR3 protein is CAFFPRTSPYNEQFF. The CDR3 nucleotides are TGTGCCTTTTTCCCCCGGACTAGCCCCTACAATGAGCAGTTCTTC.

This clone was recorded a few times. The CDR3 DNA reads as TGCAGTGCTAGAAGAGGAGGGCATTTT. This translates into CSARRGGHF. The gene calls are TRBV20-1 and TRBJ1-5, with unresolved D. Per germline, CDR1 DFQATT and CDR2 SNEGSKA (reference sequence). The length of the CDR3 is 9 residues. V dropped 2 bases and J dropped 15 bases, with 8 bases sitting between them.

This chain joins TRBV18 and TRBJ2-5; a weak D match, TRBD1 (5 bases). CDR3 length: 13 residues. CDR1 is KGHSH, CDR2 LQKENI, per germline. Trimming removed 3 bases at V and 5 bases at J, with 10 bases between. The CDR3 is CASSPQGKETQYF. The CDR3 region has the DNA TGTGCCAGCTCACCCCAGGGAAAGGAGACCCAGTACTTC.

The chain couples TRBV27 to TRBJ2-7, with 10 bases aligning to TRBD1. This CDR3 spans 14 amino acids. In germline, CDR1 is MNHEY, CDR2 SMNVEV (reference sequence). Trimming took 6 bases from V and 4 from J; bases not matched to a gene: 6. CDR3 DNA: TGTGCCAGCAGCCCCGGGACAGGGGAATACGAGCAGTACTTC. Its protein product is CASSPGTGEYEQYF.

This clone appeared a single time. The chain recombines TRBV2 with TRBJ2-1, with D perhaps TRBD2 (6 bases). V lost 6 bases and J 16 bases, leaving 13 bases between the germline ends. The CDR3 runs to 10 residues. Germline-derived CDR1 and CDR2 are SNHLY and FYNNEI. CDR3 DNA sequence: TGTGCCAGCAGGGGGACTGGGGGTTTCTTC. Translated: CASRGTGGFF. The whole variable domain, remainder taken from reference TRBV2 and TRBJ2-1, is EPEVTQTPSHQVTQMGQEVILRCVPISNHLYFYWYRQILGQKVEFLVSFYNNEISEKSEIFDDQFSVERPDGSNFTLKIRSTKLEDSAMYFCASRGTGGFFGPGTRLTVL.

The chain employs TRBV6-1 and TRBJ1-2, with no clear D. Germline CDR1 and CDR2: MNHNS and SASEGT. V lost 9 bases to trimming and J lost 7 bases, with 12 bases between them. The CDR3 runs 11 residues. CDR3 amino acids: CASHTGSGYTF. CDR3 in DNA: TGTGCCAGTCATACGGGGTCTGGCTACACCTTC.

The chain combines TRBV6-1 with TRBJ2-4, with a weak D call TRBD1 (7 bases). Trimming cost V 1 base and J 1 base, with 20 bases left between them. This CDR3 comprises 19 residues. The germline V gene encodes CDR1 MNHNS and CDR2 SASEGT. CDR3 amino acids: CASSEVGGGRTGAKNIQYF. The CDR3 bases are TGTGCCAGCAGTGAAGTTGGAGGGGGTAGGACAGGCGCCAAAAACATTCAGTACTTC.

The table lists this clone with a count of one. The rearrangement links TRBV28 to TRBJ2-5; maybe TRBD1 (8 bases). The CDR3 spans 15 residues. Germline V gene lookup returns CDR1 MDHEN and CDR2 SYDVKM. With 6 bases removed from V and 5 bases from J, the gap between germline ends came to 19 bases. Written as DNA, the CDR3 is TGTGCCAGCAGAATGACAGGGGTGGGGGGGGAGACCCAGTACTTC. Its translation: CASRMTGVGGETQYF. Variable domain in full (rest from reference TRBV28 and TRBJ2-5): DVKVTQSSRYLVKRTGEKVFLECVQDMDHENMFWYRQDPGLGLRLIYFSYDVKMKEKGDIPEGYSVSREKKERFSLILESASTNQTSMYLCASRMTGVGGETQYFGPGTRLLVL.

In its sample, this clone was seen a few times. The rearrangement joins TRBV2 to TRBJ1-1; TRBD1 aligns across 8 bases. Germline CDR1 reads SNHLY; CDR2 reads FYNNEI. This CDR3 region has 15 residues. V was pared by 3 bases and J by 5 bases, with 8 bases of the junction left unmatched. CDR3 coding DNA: TGTGCCAGCAGTGATAGGACAGGGAGGGGGACTGAAGCTTTCTTT. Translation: CASSDRTGRGTEAFF.

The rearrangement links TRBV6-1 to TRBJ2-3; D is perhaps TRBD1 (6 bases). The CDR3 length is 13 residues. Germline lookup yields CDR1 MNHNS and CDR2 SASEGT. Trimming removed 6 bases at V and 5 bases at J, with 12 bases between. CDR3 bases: TGTGCCAGCAGGGTTGTCAGGGGAGATACGCAGTATTTT. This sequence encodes CASRVVRGDTQYF.

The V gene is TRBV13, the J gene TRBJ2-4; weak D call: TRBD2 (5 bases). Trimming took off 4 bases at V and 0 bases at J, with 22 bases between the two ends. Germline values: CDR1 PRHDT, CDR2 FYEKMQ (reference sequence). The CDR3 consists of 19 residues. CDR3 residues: CASSSHAGRPKLAKNIQYF. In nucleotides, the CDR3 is TGTGCCAGCAGCTCCCACGCGGGCCGCCCGAAGCTAGCCAAAAACATTCAGTACTTC.

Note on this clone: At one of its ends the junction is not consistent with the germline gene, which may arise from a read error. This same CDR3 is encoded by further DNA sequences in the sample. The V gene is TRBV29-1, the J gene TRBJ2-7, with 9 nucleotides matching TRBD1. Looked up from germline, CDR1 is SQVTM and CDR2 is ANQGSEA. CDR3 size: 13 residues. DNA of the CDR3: TGCAGCGTTGGGGGACAGGGCTCCAACGAGCAGTACTTC. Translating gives CSVGGQGSNEQYF.

The CDR3 DNA reads as TGTGCCAGCCGCCAGGGGGCTATGAATCAGCCCCAGCATTTT. This gives the protein CASRQGAMNQPQHF. The chain couples TRBV6-1 to TRBJ1-5; 8 bases match TRBD1. Germline CDR1 MNHNS, CDR2 SASEGT. Trimming cost V 8 bases and J 4 bases; bases outside gene matches: 7. CDR3 length: 14 residues.

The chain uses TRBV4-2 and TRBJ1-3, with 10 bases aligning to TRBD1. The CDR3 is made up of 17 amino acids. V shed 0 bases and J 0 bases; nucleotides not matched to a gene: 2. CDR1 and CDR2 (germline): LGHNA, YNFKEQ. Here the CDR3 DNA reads TGTGCCAGCAGCCAAGAGGGGACAGGGGTCTCTGGAAACACCATATATTTT. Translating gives CASSQEGTGVSGNTIYF.

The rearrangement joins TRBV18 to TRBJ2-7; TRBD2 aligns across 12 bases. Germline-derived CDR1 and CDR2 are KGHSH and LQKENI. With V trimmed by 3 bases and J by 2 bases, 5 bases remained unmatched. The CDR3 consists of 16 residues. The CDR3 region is CASSPGLAGKAYEQYF. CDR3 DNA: TGTGCCAGCTCACCTGGACTAGCGGGGAAGGCCTACGAGCAGTACTTC.